This section outlines one T cell receptor (beta chain) sequence together with its context. J was trimmed by 1 base and V by 3 bases; bases with no gene match: 4. The CDR3 is made up of 15 amino acids. The germline V gene encodes CDR1 SGDLS and CDR2 YYNGEE. The PCR contained 60 Vbeta and 13 Jbeta primers. Assay used: immunoSEQ multiplex PCR; TCRdb lists only in-frame clones, some missing. Of about 250,000 clones listed, about 80% are singletons. The data are from a study of cytomegalovirus exposure and HLA in healthy donors. This receptor was identified in a girl aged 2 to 10 in good health and CMV-seronegative. This chain connects TRBV9 to TRBJ1-5; TRBD1 matches at 7 bases. The specimen sequenced was PBMCs. CDR3 DNA sequence: TGTGCCAGCAGCGGACAGGGACAAAGCAATCAGCCCCAGCATTTT. Its translation is CASSGQGQSNQPQHF. The complete variable domain, with remaining parts taken from reference TRBV9 and TRBJ1-5, reads DSGVTQTPKHLITATGQRVTLRCSPRSGDLSVYWYQQSLDQGLQFLIQYYNGEERAKGNILERFSAQQFPDLHSELNLSSLELGDSALYFCASSGQGQSNQPQHFGDGTRLSIL.